Below, 7 T cell receptor beta chains from the same sample are listed, as sequenced in a study of blood T cell repertoires in COVID-19. Sequencing used immunoSEQ multiplex PCR; TCRdb keeps in-frame clones, though not all of them. Of 180,000 or so clones listed, about 85% are singletons. Sequencing was performed on peripheral blood. Receptor source: an elderly woman with acute or convalescent COVID-19.

The rearrangement links TRBV28 to TRBJ2-4, with a tentative D call TRBD2 (5 bases). The CDR3 spans 16 residues. Looked up from germline, CDR1 is MDHEN and CDR2 is SYDVKM. V shed 3 bases and J shed 1 base, with 13 bases lying between them. The CDR3, as DNA: TGTGCCAGCAGTTTCTTGGGGTCGGGGGCCAAAAACATTCAGTACTTC. It yields the protein CASSFLGSGAKNIQYF. Drawing the rest from reference TRBV28 and TRBJ2-4, the complete variable domain is DVKVTQSSRYLVKRTGEKVFLECVQDMDHENMFWYRQDPGLGLRLIYFSYDVKMKEKGDIPEGYSVSREKKERFSLILESASTNQTSMYLCASSFLGSGAKNIQYFGAGTRLSVL.

This chain uses TRBV7-2 with TRBJ2-7, with TRBD2 matching 8 bases. The CDR3 length is 16 residues. The germline V gene has CDR1 SGHTA and CDR2 FQGNSA. With V trimmed by 5 bases and J by 0 bases, 9 bases remained unmatched. CDR3 DNA: TGTGCCAGCAGCCCCCAGGTAGCGGGACCCTCCTACGAGCAGTACTTC. It yields the protein CASSPQVAGPSYEQYF.

The sample holds one count of this clone. The V gene is TRBV12-5, the J gene TRBJ2-5, with a tentative D call TRBD2 (5 bases). V was cut by 0 bases and J by 4 bases, with 6 bases left in between. The CDR3 consists of 13 residues. CDR1 and CDR2 from the germline V gene are LGHNT and FRNRAP. This CDR3 is CASGLVGRETQYF. For the CDR3, the DNA is TGTGCTAGTGGTTTGGTTGGGAGAGAGACCCAGTACTTC.

CDR3: CASSFPSGGTDTQYF. CDR3 in DNA: TGTGCCAGCAGCTTCCCTAGCGGGGGGACAGATACGCAGTATTTT. The genes are TRBV7-9 and TRBJ2-3; 11 bases are shared with TRBD2. The CDR3 totals 15 residues. V was clipped by 3 bases and J by 3 bases; unmatched bases: 2. CDR1 and CDR2 (germline): SEHNR, FQNEAQ (reference sequence).

The chain is built from TRBV18 and TRBJ1-5, with D possibly TRBD1 on 6 matching bases. The V gene's germline CDR1 is KGHSH and CDR2 LQKENI. The CDR3 sequence is 15 residues long. V was clipped by 4 bases and J by 6 bases, with 16 bases between them. CDR3 amino acids: CASSLSGVLSQPQHF. In DNA, the CDR3 is TGTGCCAGCTCACTCTCAGGGGTTCTGAGTCAGCCCCAGCATTTT.

V gene TRBV9 combines with J gene TRBJ2-1, with TRBD2 matching over 10 bases. The CDR3 runs to 20 residues. Germline CDR1 SGDLS, CDR2 YYNGEE. V gave up 2 bases and J gave up 3 bases; unmatched junction bases: 17. The CDR3 nucleotides are TGTGCCAGCAGCGTCAGGCAGGGACTATCTAGCGGGAGATTCTACAATGAGCAGTTCTTC. Translated, it gives CASSVRQGLSSGRFYNEQFF.

This clone has a handful of counts. The genes are TRBV2 and TRBJ1-1; the D gene is possibly TRBD1 (6 bases). CDR1 is SNHLY and CDR2 is FYNNEI in the germline V gene. This CDR3 region has 14 residues. The V end lost 5 bases, the J end lost 2 bases, and 12 bases lay between the germline ends. In DNA form, the CDR3 reads TGTGCCAGCAGTCCTCGGACAGAAAACACTGAAGCTTTCTTT. Amino acid sequence: CASSPRTENTEAFF.